This T cell receptor beta chain is from a study of T cells expressing NK-cell markers. On the study more broadly: The authors sequenced eight donors, of whom seven were HCMV-seropositive and one was seronegative. Findings and caveats of the study: These clonotypes additionally ranked first within the CD3+CD56-NKG2C+ fraction of a few donors. The study found dominant NKG2C+ clonotypes at roughly 1.0-8% of CD8+ T cells in roughly six donors.

Looked up from germline, CDR1 is MNHEY and CDR2 is SMNVEV (reference sequence). This CDR3 has 17 residues. TCRdb re-called the 5' RACE reads; every CDR3 protein appears as one record, without DNA. In all, the sample yields roughly 390,000 distinct CDR3 sequences. Notes on this clonotype: What it binds is not known.

What was sequenced was blood T cells: a sorted CD56 or NKG2C T cell subset, CD4+ or CD8+ T cells, or bulk PBMC T cells (not recorded which). This chain connects TRBV27 to TRBJ2-7; absent DNA, TCRdb's TRBD2 call cannot be checked. This TCR was recovered from a woman aged 50 to 60 in good health. This chain's CDR3 is CASSLRPPLAGTYEQYF.